This is a list of T cell receptor beta chains from one sample in a study of blood T cell repertoires in COVID-19. Sequenced by immunoSEQ multiplex PCR; TCRdb stores in-frame clones only, minus some. The table lists over 250,000 clones, about 93% of them singletons. Source material: PBMCs or T cells enriched from blood (not recorded which). These receptors were collected from a woman aged 30 to 39 who had recovered from COVID-19. CDR3s leave out the opening cysteine and the closing phenylalanine or tryptophan. A D gene is named only where the DNA matches it firmly.

D | J | V | CDR3
- | TRBJ1-5 | TRBV6-5 | ASSYRAGGNQPQH
- | TRBJ2-6 | TRBV18 | ASSPSEQLLSGANVLT
TRBD2 | TRBJ2-1 | TRBV7-7 | ASSPTSGRTYEQF
- | TRBJ1-5 | TRBV28 | ASSFSGQGWNQPQH
TRBD2 | TRBJ2-2 | TRBV19 | ASRLLAGGTGELF
- | TRBJ1-5 | TRBV6-5 | ASSNRDSNQPQH
- | TRBJ2-2 | TRBV6-1 | ASSEQGPTGELF
TRBD2 | TRBJ2-7 | TRBV4-3 | ASSQDRTSGTFSYEQY
TRBD1 | TRBJ1-2 | TRBV10-3 | AIPEGWTGVGGYT
TRBD1 | TRBJ1-4 | TRBV2 | AGQGGNRHEKLF
TRBD1 | TRBJ2-7 | TRBV18 | ASSPDPGQGRSEQY
- | TRBJ1-2 | TRBV7-2 | ASSLGPGDGGYT
- | TRBJ2-1 | TRBV20-1 | SASGGGRDEQF
TRBD2 | TRBJ2-5 | TRBV28 | ASSFSATTSGRLGGTQY
TRBD1 | TRBJ1-6 | TRBV3-1/TRBV3-2 | ASSQGRPGTGPNSPLH
TRBD2 | TRBJ2-3 | TRBV9 | ASSSRGASGRGASTDTQY
TRBD1 | TRBJ1-5 | TRBV6-2/TRBV6-3 | ASGQGDSNQPQH
- | TRBJ2-7 | TRBV28 | ASSGAAGVSYEQY
TRBD1 | TRBJ1-2 | TRBV2 | AIQGQGRGYT
- | TRBJ1-2 | TRBV19 | ATTGPFYGYT
TRBD2 | TRBJ2-5 | TRBV6-5 | ASSYSPASGSETQY
- | TRBJ1-5 | TRBV19 | ASSSGTTSNQPQH
- | TRBJ2-5 | TRBV3-1/TRBV3-2 | ASSQEAGQGSQY
TRBD2 | TRBJ2-5 | TRBV11-2 | ASSLVVQREGTQY
- | TRBJ2-5 | TRBV5-1 | ASSLVEHLQETQY
TRBD2 | TRBJ2-3 | TRBV5-4 | ASSLGHLAGAGTDTQY
TRBD2 | TRBJ2-1 | TRBV12-5 | ASGASGRNEQF
- | TRBJ2-6 | TRBV14 | ASSPSPGRASGANVLT
TRBD1 | TRBJ2-7 | TRBV5-6 | ASSWGGQGSYEQY
- | TRBJ1-5 | TRBV9 | ASSVDLSDQPQH
- | TRBJ2-2 | TRBV5-1 | ASSLAEANTGELF
TRBD1 | TRBJ1-1 | TRBV7-8 | ASSGQALLAEAF
TRBD2 | TRBJ2-1 | TRBV7-3 | ASSLGTSGTNEQF